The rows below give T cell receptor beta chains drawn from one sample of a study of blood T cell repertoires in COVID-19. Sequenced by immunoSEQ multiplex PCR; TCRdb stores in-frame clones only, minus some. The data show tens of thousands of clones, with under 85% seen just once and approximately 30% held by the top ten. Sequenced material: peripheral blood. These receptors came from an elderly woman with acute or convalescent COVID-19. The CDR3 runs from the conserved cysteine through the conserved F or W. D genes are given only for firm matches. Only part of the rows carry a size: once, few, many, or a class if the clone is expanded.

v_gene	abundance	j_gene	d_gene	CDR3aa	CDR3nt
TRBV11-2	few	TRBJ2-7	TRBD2	CASSLAGTSGSYEQYF	TGTGCCAGCAGCTTAGCCGGGACTAGCGGGAGCTACGAGCAGTACTTC
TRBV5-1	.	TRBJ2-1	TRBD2	CASSFTSGTYNEQFF	TGCGCCAGCAGCTTCACTAGCGGGACCTACAATGAGCAGTTCTTC
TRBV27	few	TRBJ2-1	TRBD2	CASTTTGTSGTNEQFF	TGTGCCAGCACAACCACCGGGACTAGCGGGACGAATGAGCAGTTCTTC
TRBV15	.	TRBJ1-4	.	CATSMRRGEKLFF	TGTGCCACCAGCATGCGTAGGGGAGAAAAACTGTTTTTT
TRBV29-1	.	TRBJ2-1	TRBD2	CSVAEREFYNEQFF	TGCAGCGTTGCGGAGCGGGAGTTCTACAATGAGCAGTTCTTC
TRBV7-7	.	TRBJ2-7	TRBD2	CASSGKREYEQYF	TGTGCCAGCAGCGGTAAGCGGGAGTACGAGCAGTACTTC
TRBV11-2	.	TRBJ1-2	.	CASSPRWEGNDGYTF	TGTGCCAGCAGCCCCCGTTGGGAGGGTAACGATGGCTACACCTTC
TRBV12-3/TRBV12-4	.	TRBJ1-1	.	CASSLGQNTEAFF	TGTGCCAGCAGTTTAGGGCAGAACACTGAAGCTTTCTTT
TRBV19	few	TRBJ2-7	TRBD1	CASSRTGYEQYF	TGTGCCAGTAGCCGGACAGGCTACGAGCAGTACTTC
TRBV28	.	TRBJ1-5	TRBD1	CASIRKTGDNQPQHF	TGTGCCAGCATCCGTAAGACAGGGGATAATCAGCCCCAGCATTTT
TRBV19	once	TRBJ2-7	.	CASSQGRQSSYPEQYF	TGTGCCAGTAGTCAGGGCCGGCAGAGCTCCTATCCCGAGCAGTACTTC
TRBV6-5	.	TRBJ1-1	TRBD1	CASSYPGGGNTEAFF	TGTGCCAGCAGTTACCCAGGGGGCGGAAACACTGAAGCTTTCTTT
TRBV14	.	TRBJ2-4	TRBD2	CASSARRSGTSGNIQYF	TGTGCCAGCAGCGCCAGGCGTTCCGGGACTAGCGGAAACATTCAGTACTTC
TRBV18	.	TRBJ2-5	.	CASTRGETQYF	TGTGCCAGCACCCGGGGAGAGACCCAGTACTTC
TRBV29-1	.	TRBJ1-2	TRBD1	CSVPGQGLYGYTF	TGCAGCGTCCCCGGACAGGGCCTTTATGGCTACACCTTC
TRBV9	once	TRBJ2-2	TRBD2	CASSPPGASGRGTGELFF	TGTGCCAGCAGCCCCCCCGGGGCTAGCGGGAGGGGCACCGGGGAGCTGTTTTTT
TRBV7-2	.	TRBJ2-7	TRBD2	CASSSGLAGRHF	TGTGCCAGCAGTTCGGGACTAGCGGGAAGGCACTTC
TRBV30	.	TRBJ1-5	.	CAWSGGQGLLQHF	TGTGCCTGGAGTGGGGGTCAGGGTCTCCTCCAGCATTTT
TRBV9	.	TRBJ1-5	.	CASSVGPAIRPQHF	TGTGCCAGCAGCGTAGGGCCCGCCATCCGGCCCCAGCATTTT
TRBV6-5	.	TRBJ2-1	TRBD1	CASSYSGTVSYNEQFF	TGTGCCAGCAGTTACTCTGGGACAGTCTCCTACAATGAGCAGTTCTTC
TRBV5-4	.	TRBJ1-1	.	CATHMNTEAFF	TGTGCCACTCACATGAACACTGAAGCTTTCTTT
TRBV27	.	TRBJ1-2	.	CASSTTDHYGYTF	TGTGCCAGCAGTACGACAGATCACTATGGCTACACCTTC
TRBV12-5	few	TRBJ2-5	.	CASGLDRGGVETQYF	TGTGCTAGTGGTTTGGACAGGGGCGGGGTGGAGACCCAGTACTTC
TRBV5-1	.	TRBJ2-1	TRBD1	CASSLVPDRVDEQFF	TGCGCCAGCAGCTTGGTACCGGACAGGGTTGATGAGCAGTTCTTC
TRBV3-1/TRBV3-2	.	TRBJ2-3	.	CASSRTTGLGDTQYF	TGTGCCAGCAGCCGTACGACAGGCTTGGGAGATACGCAGTATTTT
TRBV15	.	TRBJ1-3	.	CATSRDRGSGNTIYF	TGTGCCACCAGCAGAGACAGGGGCTCTGGAAACACCATATATTTT
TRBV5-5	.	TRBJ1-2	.	CASSLGAGASYGYTF	TGTGCCAGCAGCTTAGGCGCAGGGGCGTCGTATGGCTACACCTTC
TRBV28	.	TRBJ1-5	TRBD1	CASGTVVQPQHF	TGTGCCAGTGGGACAGTAGTTCAGCCCCAGCATTTT
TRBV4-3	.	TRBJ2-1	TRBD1	CASSLGTGNPYNEQFF	TGCGCCAGCAGCCTAGGGACAGGGAACCCCTACAATGAGCAGTTCTTC